One and the same sample provided the 27 T cell receptor beta chains below, sequenced in a study of blood T cell repertoires in COVID-19. Method: immunoSEQ multiplex PCR; TCRdb's copy keeps in-frame clones and lacks some. The sample holds about 110,000 clones, 89% seen once. Sequencing was carried out using peripheral blood. The source of these receptors is a man aged 40-50 years with active or convalescent COVID-19.

The CDR3: CASSLGTGWTEAFF. DNA of the CDR3: TGCGCCAGCAGCTTGGGGACAGGGTGGACTGAAGCTTTCTTT. V is TRBV5-1 and J is TRBJ1-1; 8 positions agree with TRBD1. The germline V gene has CDR1 SGHRS and CDR2 YFSETQ. The CDR3 is 14 amino acids. V dropped 0 bases and J dropped 5; count of bases not matched to a gene: 3.

The chain recombines TRBV5-4 with TRBJ2-1; D perhaps matches TRBD2 (6 bases). In germline, CDR1 is SGHNT, CDR2 YYREEE (reference sequence). V dropped 0 bases and J dropped 0 bases, with 7 bases sitting between them. This CDR3 contains 15 residues. The CDR3 bases are TGTGCCAGCAGCTTGGTCGGGAGCTCCTACAATGAGCAGTTCTTC. It translates to CASSLVGSSYNEQFF.

The V gene is TRBV10-3, the J gene TRBJ1-1, with D unresolved. The CDR3 totals 13 residues. Germline CDR1 is ENHRY and CDR2 is SYGVKD. Trimming took 2 bases from V and 6 from J, leaving 10 bases between them. The CDR3 nucleotides are TGTGCCATCAGTGAGGTTAGTTACTCTGAAGCTTTCTTT. It encodes CAISEVSYSEAFF.

V is TRBV5-4 and J is TRBJ2-7; 10 bases fit TRBD1. The germline gives CDR1 SGHNT, CDR2 YYREEE (reference sequence). Unmatched junction bases numbered 5, after V lost 4 bases and J lost 7 bases. CDR3 length equals 13 residues. Here the CDR3 DNA reads TGTGCCAGCAGCGGGACAGGGGTCGGGGAGCAGTACTTC. This gives the protein CASSGTGVGEQYF.

The chain carries TRBV28 and TRBJ1-3; no clear D. Trimming left V 2 bases short and J 0 bases short, with 11 bases between. Looked up from germline, CDR1 is MDHEN and CDR2 is SYDVKM. The CDR3 has 16 residues. CDR3 coding DNA: TGTGCCAGCAGTTTAAGTCGGTCCTACTCTGGAAACACCATATATTTT. Encoded protein: CASSLSRSYSGNTIYF.

The J gene is TRBJ2-5, the V gene TRBV3-1 (or the pseudogene TRBV3-2); TRBD1 agrees at 9 bases. The germline gives CDR1 LGHDT, CDR2 YNNKEL (reference sequence). The V and J ends lost 3 bases and 4 bases, in that order; junction bases with no gene match: 3. The CDR3 has 14 residues. The CDR3 protein is CASSQGQGGETQYF. CDR3 in DNA: TGTGCCAGCAGCCAGGGACAGGGTGGAGAGACCCAGTACTTC.

The V gene is TRBV5-1, the J gene TRBJ2-2; 8 bases match TRBD2. The CDR3 length is 15 residues. Per germline, CDR1 SGHRS and CDR2 YFSETQ. Unmatched junction bases numbered 6, after V lost 7 bases and J lost 1 base. DNA for the CDR3: TGCGCCAGCCGGACTAGCCCACAGAACACCGGGGAGCTGTTTTTT. Translating it yields CASRTSPQNTGELFF.

This chain connects TRBV15 to TRBJ1-1; D is undetermined. With 1 base removed from V and 1 base from J, the gap between germline ends came to 7 bases. Germline values: CDR1 LNHNV, CDR2 YYDKDF (reference sequence). The CDR3 covers 14 residues. Here the CDR3 DNA reads TGTGCCACCAGCAGAGTCGGGGAGAACACTGAAGCTTTCTTT. This encodes CATSRVGENTEAFF.

The rearrangement links TRBV2 to TRBJ1-1; D is uncertain. The V and J ends lost 7 bases and 0 bases respectively, with 9 bases between them. Germline V gene lookup returns CDR1 SNHLY and CDR2 FYNNEI. The CDR3 consists of 13 residues. The DNA for the CDR3 is TGTGCCAGCACGGTCGCGGTGAACACTGAAGCTTTCTTT. Amino acids: CASTVAVNTEAFF.

V and J are TRBV20-1 and TRBJ1-2, with 10 positions matching TRBD1. CDR1 is DFQATT, CDR2 SNEGSKA, per germline (reference sequence). This CDR3 region has 8 residues. This chain's CDR3 is CSAGQGTF. CDR3 nucleotides: TGCAGCGCGGGACAGGGGACCTTC.

J is TRBJ1-2 and V is TRBV4-3; 7 positions agree with TRBD1. The CDR3 has 18 residues. The ends lost 0 bases at V and 3 bases at J; junction bases unmatched: 13. Germline CDR1 and CDR2: LGHNA and YSLEER. The CDR3 region has the DNA TGCGCCAGCAGCCAAGATCAGCAGGGGGTAAGGTGGGACTATGGCTACACCTTC. This gives the protein CASSQDQQGVRWDYGYTF.

The V gene is TRBV3-1 (or the pseudogene TRBV3-2), the J gene TRBJ1-4; D unclear. This CDR3 spans 12 amino acids. In germline, CDR1 is LGHDT, CDR2 YNNKEL (reference sequence). The V end was cut by 4 bases, the J end by 4 bases, with 4 bases between. The CDR3 DNA reads TGTGCCAGCAGCCCCCGTAATGAAAAACTGTTTTTT. Amino acid sequence: CASSPRNEKLFF.

The J gene is TRBJ2-2, the V gene TRBV29-1; D is unresolved. The CDR3 consists of 12 residues. Between the trimmed V and J ends, which lost 2 bases and 4 bases, there was a span of 5 bases. CDR1 SQVTM and CDR2 ANQGSEA come from the germline V gene. The CDR3 bases are TGCAGCGTTGAAAGCCCCACCGGGGAGCTGTTTTTT. This codes for CSVESPTGELFF.

The V and J genes are TRBV4-2 and TRBJ2-3, with D perhaps TRBD2 (5 bases). V dropped 0 bases and J dropped 3 bases, with 13 bases sitting between them. The CDR3 is made up of 16 amino acids. Per the germline V gene, CDR1 is LGHNA and CDR2 is YNFKEQ. CDR3 bases: TGTGCCAGCAGCCAAGAATCGTCTAGCATGACAGATACGCAGTATTTT. It yields the protein CASSQESSSMTDTQYF.

This clone was counted between two and nine times. This chain connects TRBV28 to TRBJ2-3; D perhaps matches TRBD2 (6 bases). The CDR3 sequence is 16 residues long. Germline V gene data show CDR1 as MDHEN and CDR2 as SYDVKM. Trimming shortened V by 2 bases and J by 2 bases, and 14 bases separated the two germline ends. CDR3 amino acids: CASSLTVAAVTDTQYF. The CDR3 coding sequence is TGTGCCAGCAGTTTAACTGTAGCGGCCGTCACAGATACGCAGTATTTT.

This chain connects TRBV20-1 to TRBJ1-1; D unclear. The length of the CDR3 is 11 residues. V lost 5 bases, J lost 4 bases, and 8 bases lay in between. CDR1 is DFQATT and CDR2 is SNEGSKA in the germline V gene (reference sequence). CDR3 DNA: TGCAGTGCTCTAACGGTCACTGAAGCTTTCTTT. As protein: CSALTVTEAFF.

The chain combines TRBV9 with TRBJ1-4; possibly TRBD1 for D (6 bases). CDR1 and CDR2 from the germline V gene are SGDLS and YYNGEE. Trimming took 3 bases from V and 4 from J, leaving 10 bases between them. There are 14 residues in the CDR3. The CDR3 DNA reads as TGTGCCAGCAGCGGAGGGACAAGTAATGAAAAACTGTTTTTT. Translated: CASSGGTSNEKLFF.

This clone was recorded once. The rearrangement joins TRBV27 to TRBJ1-4, with D perhaps TRBD1 (5 bases). There are 14 residues in the CDR3. Germline V lookup: CDR1 MNHEY, CDR2 SMNVEV (reference sequence). Trimming stripped 7 bases from V and 5 bases from J, with 14 bases between. As DNA, the CDR3 is TGTGCCAGCACCCCGGGGCGGGGGAATGAAAAACTGTTTTTT. Protein product: CASTPGRGNEKLFF.

This clone was detected once. The chain links TRBV5-1 to TRBJ2-3; the match to TRBD1 covers 7 bases. V shed 5 bases and J 1 base; nucleotides not matched to a gene: 7. In germline, CDR1 is SGHRS, CDR2 YFSETQ. This CDR3 region has 15 residues. DNA for the CDR3: TGCGCCAGCAGGAGGTTGGGGACAGGCACAGATACGCAGTATTTT. Translation: CASRRLGTGTDTQYF.

The V and J genes are TRBV19 and TRBJ2-2; D might be TRBD2 (7 bases). In germline, CDR1 is LNHDA, CDR2 SQIVND (reference sequence). The V gene lost 4 bases and the J gene lost 2 bases, with 20 bases spanning the gap. The CDR3 length is 18 residues. The CDR3 DNA follows: TGTGCCAGTAGTAGACGACGGGGGGCTAGCGGTAACACCGGGGAGCTGTTTTTT. Protein sequence: CASSRRRGASGNTGELFF.

The chain combines TRBV18 with TRBJ2-1, with a weak D call TRBD2 (6 bases). Germline CDR1 and CDR2: KGHSH and LQKENI. The CDR3 runs to 14 residues. V was trimmed by 0 bases and J by 6 bases, leaving 9 bases between them. The CDR3, as DNA: TGTGCCAGCTCACCACCCGGGAGCCCCAATGAGCAGTTCTTC. Translated, it gives CASSPPGSPNEQFF.

This chain joins TRBV6-5 and TRBJ2-7; perhaps TRBD2 as D (5 bases). CDR1 MNHEY and CDR2 SVGAGI come from the germline V gene. V was clipped by 7 bases and J by 4 bases, with 17 bases between them. This CDR3 comprises 14 residues. The CDR3 loop reads CASTPLYGIYEQYF. DNA of the CDR3: TGTGCCAGCACTCCCCTATACGGGATATACGAGCAGTACTTC.

This clone was seen a single time. This CDR3 reads CASSITQAGDSYNEQFF. Here the CDR3 DNA reads TGTGCCAGCAGCATAACTCAAGCGGGAGACTCCTACAATGAGCAGTTCTTC. The genes are TRBV9 and TRBJ2-1; 8 nucleotides align to TRBD2. The length of the CDR3 is 17 residues. V shed 4 bases, J shed 0 bases, and the junction held 9 bases outside the gene matches. CDR1 SGDLS and CDR2 YYNGEE come from the germline V gene.

The V gene is TRBV27, the J gene TRBJ2-1; the match to TRBD2 covers 8 bases. CDR3 length: 15 amino acids. Germline V gives CDR1 MNHEY, CDR2 SMNVEV (reference sequence). J was trimmed by 8 bases and V by 2 bases; bases with no gene match: 8. The CDR3 sequence: CASSLRVAGNYEQFF. In DNA, the CDR3 is TGTGCCAGCAGTTTACGGGTAGCGGGAAATTATGAGCAGTTCTTC.

The chain joins TRBV10-3 to TRBJ1-6; D gene ambiguous. V was shortened by 3 bases and J by 0 bases, with 9 bases between the two germline ends. This CDR3 comprises 16 residues. The germline V gene has CDR1 ENHRY and CDR2 SYGVKD. As DNA, the CDR3 is TGTGCCATCAGTGACTATCCCGGCTCCTATAATTCACCCCTCCACTTT. It is translated as CAISDYPGSYNSPLHF.

The chain combines TRBV7-9 with TRBJ2-5; perhaps TRBD2 as D (7 bases). Trimming stripped 8 bases from V and 2 bases from J, with 12 bases between. The CDR3 covers 13 residues. CDR1 is SEHNR, CDR2 FQNEAQ, per germline (reference sequence). The CDR3 DNA is TGTGCCAGCTGGGGGGGCGTGCAAGAGACCCAGTACTTC. Translation gives CASWGGVQETQYF.

The rearrangement links TRBV25-1 to TRBJ1-2, with D unresolved. Germline V gene data show CDR1 as MGHDK and CDR2 as SYGVNS. V shed 6 bases and J shed 2 bases, with 22 bases lying between them. The CDR3 runs to 17 residues. The CDR3: CASSAATGAGANYGYTF. As DNA, the CDR3 is TGTGCCAGCAGCGCCGCTACGGGAGCGGGCGCAAACTATGGCTACACCTTC.